Following are 31 T cell receptor beta chains from one sample sequenced in a study of graft-versus-host responses after intestinal transplantation. Sequencing was performed with immunoSEQ multiplex PCR; in TCRdb, only in-frame clones are kept and a portion is missing. This sample yields 90,000 to 120,000 clones, of which roughly 84% are seen a single time; 0.7% to 0.9% belongs to the top ten. Their antigen targets remain unknown. Sequenced here: unstimulated CD4+ T cells sorted from spleen or lymph node cells, sampled before intestinal transplant. The receptors here all came from a human donor who received an intestinal transplant.

V gene TRBV5-6 combines with J gene TRBJ2-5; D call uncertain. The CDR3 contains 13 residues. CDR1 and CDR2 from the germline V gene are SGHDT and YYEEEE. Trimming cost V 1 base and J 5 bases, with 9 bases left between them. This CDR3 reads CASSLLGGETQYF. CDR3 DNA sequence: TGTGCCAGCAGCTTGCTCGGTGGGGAGACCCAGTACTTC. The variable domain in full, completed from reference TRBV5-6 and TRBJ2-5, reads DAGVTQSPTHLIKTRGQQVTLRCSPKSGHDTVSWYQQALGQGPQFIFQYYEEEERQRGNFPDRFSGHQFPNYSSELNVNALLLGDSALYLCASSLLGGETQYFGPGTRLLVL.

The gene calls are TRBV2 and TRBJ1-5; a possible D gene is TRBD1 (6 bases). CDR3 size: 13 residues. V lost 7 bases, J lost 5 bases, and 12 bases lay in between. CDR1 and CDR2 from the germline V gene are SNHLY and FYNNEI. The CDR3 nucleotides read TGTGCCAGCAATACAGGGTACGATCAGCCCCAGCATTTT. Protein sequence: CASNTGYDQPQHF.

The chain has TRBV6-5 and TRBJ2-7; D is possibly TRBD2 (6 bases). Germline CDR1 is MNHEY and CDR2 is SVGAGI. CDR3 length: 14 amino acids. V was shortened by 7 bases and J by 5 bases, with 18 bases between the two germline ends. CDR3 DNA: TGTGCCAGCAACCAGGGACTCCAACGCCACGAGCAGTACTTC. It specifies CASNQGLQRHEQYF.

This clone was picked up a small number of times. The chain carries TRBV5-1 and TRBJ1-3; tentatively, D is TRBD1 (5 bases). Germline lookup yields CDR1 SGHRS and CDR2 YFSETQ. The CDR3 contains 12 residues. The V end was cut by 4 bases, the J end by 5 bases, with 7 bases between. CDR3 residues: CASSMDRNTIYF. The CDR3 DNA reads as TGCGCCAGCAGCATGGACAGAAACACCATATATTTT.

V usage is TRBV15 and J usage is TRBJ2-7, with 9 bases matching TRBD1. The germline CDR1 and CDR2 sequences are LNHNV and YYDKDF (reference sequence). V lost 0 bases, J lost 4 bases, and 4 bases stayed unmatched. CDR3 length equals 15 residues. The DNA of the CDR3 is TGTGCCACCAGCAGAGAGGGACAGGGAGGGTACGAGCAGTACTTC. Amino acids: CATSREGQGGYEQYF.

This chain connects TRBV12-5 to TRBJ1-5, with D tentatively TRBD1 (6 bases). CDR3 size: 13 residues. V shed 4 bases and J shed 3 bases, with 7 bases lying between them. CDR1 LGHNT and CDR2 FRNRAP come from the germline V gene. The CDR3: CASGWGLNQPQHF. DNA of the CDR3: TGTGCTAGTGGTTGGGGGCTCAATCAGCCCCAGCATTTT.

The rearrangement uses TRBV18 and TRBJ2-5, with unresolved D. Judging by the DNA end, TRBJ2-7 fits better; the J call may be wrong. Germline lookup yields CDR1 KGHSH and CDR2 LQKENI. This CDR3 spans 14 amino acids. The CDR3 sequence: CASSPPGRWGEQYF. The CDR3 nucleotides read TGTGCCAGCTCACCACCTGGACGGTGGGGCGAGCAGTACTTC.

The chain employs TRBV12-5 and TRBJ2-3; D gene uncertain. V was trimmed by 0 bases and J by 6 bases, leaving 4 bases between them. Germline CDR1 and CDR2: LGHNT and FRNRAP. This CDR3 region has 12 residues. CDR3 amino acids: CASGLVGDTQYF. The CDR3 DNA is TGTGCTAGTGGTTTGGTAGGTGATACGCAGTATTTT.

The V gene is TRBV25-1, the J gene TRBJ1-1; 9 bases line up with TRBD1. In germline, CDR1 is MGHDK, CDR2 SYGVNS. Losses at the gene ends were 6 bases for V and 1 base for J; bases not matched to a gene: 9. This CDR3 region has 16 residues. The CDR3 sequence is CASSPDRGSWNTEAFF. Written as DNA, the CDR3 is TGTGCCAGCAGCCCCGACAGGGGGTCTTGGAACACTGAAGCTTTCTTT.

Notes on this clone: One junction end disagrees with the germline gene, perhaps due to a read error. The chain uses TRBV7-9 and TRBJ1-2; D remains ambiguous. The germline V gene encodes CDR1 SEHNR and CDR2 FQNEAQ (reference sequence). The CDR3 totals 12 residues. Here the CDR3 DNA reads TGTGCCAGCAGTTTAGCCCGGGGTGGCTACACCTTC. It is translated as CASSLARGGYTF.

The rearrangement links TRBV7-9 to TRBJ1-5; tentatively, D is TRBD1 (6 bases). Trimming shortened V by 3 bases and J by 3 bases, and 9 bases separated the two germline ends. This CDR3 is 14 amino acids long. Per germline, CDR1 SEHNR and CDR2 FQNEAQ (reference sequence). The CDR3: CASSFGQYNQPQHF. DNA for the CDR3: TGTGCCAGCAGCTTTGGACAGTACAATCAGCCCCAGCATTTT.

The CDR3 reads CASSERGRPQFF. CDR3 nucleotides: TGTGCCAGCAGTGAAAGAGGGAGGCCGCAGTTCTTC. The chain carries TRBV2 and TRBJ2-1, with a weak D call TRBD2 (6 bases). Germline V gene lookup returns CDR1 SNHLY and CDR2 FYNNEI. CDR3 size: 12 residues. V lost 2 bases and J lost 12, with 11 bases in between.

The chain links TRBV11-3 to TRBJ2-7, with a tentative D call TRBD2 (5 bases). CDR3 size: 14 residues. The germline V gene encodes CDR1 SGHNT and CDR2 YENEEA. The germline V and J ends were trimmed by 2 bases and 1 base, with 9 bases remaining between them. The chain's CDR3 is CASSLSGGSYEQYF. The CDR3 bases are TGTGCCAGCAGCTTAAGCGGCGGGTCCTACGAGCAGTACTTC.

Comment on this clone: One end of the junction varies from germline; a read error may be responsible. The chain joins TRBV2 to TRBJ1-3; possible D gene TRBD1, 5 bases. CDR3 length equals 16 residues. CDR1 SNHLY and CDR2 FYNNEI come from the germline V gene. The CDR3 loop reads CASSEGRRVSGNAIYF. DNA of the CDR3: TGTGCCAGCAGTGAGGGGCGGAGAGTCTCTGGAAACGCCATATATTTT.

This clone was counted a single time. The CDR3 is CASKGLADYNEQFF. CDR3 in DNA: TGTGCCAGCAAGGGACTAGCGGACTACAATGAGCAGTTCTTC. The chain links TRBV2 to TRBJ2-1, with 11 bases aligning to TRBD2. This CDR3 region has 14 residues. The trim removed 7 bases at V and 3 bases at J, leaving 2 bases unmatched. Per germline, CDR1 SNHLY and CDR2 FYNNEI.

The chain uses TRBV6-5 and TRBJ1-4; D remains unclear. CDR1 is MNHEY, CDR2 SVGAGI, per germline. Trimming left V 7 bases short and J 5 bases short, with 5 bases between. This CDR3 contains 11 residues. The CDR3 bases are TGTGCCAGCAATCTGAATGAAAAACTGTTTTTT. It codes for CASNLNEKLFF.

This CDR3 is CASSLDNFSPEQYF. The CDR3 DNA reads as TGTGCCAGCAGCTTAGATAATTTCAGCCCCGAGCAGTACTTC. The genes are TRBV11-2 and TRBJ2-7; no reliable D call. In germline, CDR1 is SGHAT, CDR2 FQNNGV. Trimming pared 0 bases from V and 6 bases from J, leaving 12 bases between. The CDR3 runs 14 residues.

This chain links TRBV5-1 with TRBJ2-2; D is tentatively TRBD1 or TRBD2 (5 bases each). CDR1 SGHRS and CDR2 YFSETQ come from the germline V gene. CDR3 length equals 16 residues. V lost 0 bases, J lost 0 bases, and 9 bases lay in between. The CDR3 here is CASSLAGTANTGELFF. DNA of the CDR3: TGCGCCAGCAGCTTGGCCGGGACCGCGAACACCGGGGAGCTGTTTTTT.

The chain is built from TRBV10-3 and TRBJ1-1; TRBD1 matches at 10 bases. This CDR3 region has 13 residues. Trimming took 4 bases from V and 4 from J; bases not matched to a gene: 0. In germline, CDR1 is ENHRY, CDR2 SYGVKD. The CDR3 nucleotides read TGTGCCATCAGTGGGACAGGGGGCACTGAAGCTTTCTTT. It is translated as CAISGTGGTEAFF.

The chain has TRBV5-1 and TRBJ2-2; D not certain. This CDR3 has 13 residues. V lost 0 bases to trimming and J lost 5 bases, with 5 bases between them. Germline-derived CDR1 and CDR2 are SGHRS and YFSETQ. CDR3 region: CASSLAITGELFF. The CDR3 DNA sequence: TGCGCCAGCAGCTTGGCCATAACCGGGGAGCTGTTTTTT.

This sequence joins TRBV4-1 and TRBJ2-3; TRBD1 matches 7 bases. This CDR3 is 15 amino acids long. CDR1 MGHRA and CDR2 YSYEKL come from the germline V gene. V lost 6 bases and J lost 3; bases outside the gene matches: 9. In DNA, the CDR3 is TGCGCCAGCAGTTTATTTCAGGGGGTAACAGATACGCAGTATTTT. This translates into CASSLFQGVTDTQYF.

The chain employs TRBV10-3 and TRBJ1-1; tentatively, D is TRBD1 (5 bases). The CDR3 is 13 amino acids. Germline V lookup: CDR1 ENHRY, CDR2 SYGVKD. V lost 11 bases and J lost 2, with 15 bases in between. Written as DNA, the CDR3 is TGTGCCGGGGCACAGGCAGCAAACACTGAAGCTTTCTTT. This codes for CAGAQAANTEAFF.

The gene calls are TRBV2 and TRBJ1-6, with TRBD1 identical over 10 bases. CDR1 is SNHLY, CDR2 FYNNEI, per germline. The CDR3 covers 13 residues. With V trimmed by 7 bases and J by 10 bases, 4 bases remained unmatched. CDR3 sequence (DNA): TGTGCCAGCATCGACAGGGGGCTATCACCCCTCCACTTT. This sequence encodes CASIDRGLSPLHF.

The chain couples TRBV29-1 to TRBJ2-5; 7 bases match TRBD1. With V trimmed by 2 bases and J by 12 bases, 6 bases remained unmatched. The germline CDR1 and CDR2 sequences are SQVTM and ANQGSEA. This CDR3 has 11 amino acids. CDR3 sequence: CSVEYGTVKYF. The CDR3, as DNA: TGCAGCGTTGAATACGGGACAGTGAAGTACTTC.

The chain combines TRBV5-1 with TRBJ1-4; D may be TRBD1 (5 bases). CDR1 and CDR2 from the germline V gene are SGHRS and YFSETQ. The CDR3 covers 11 residues. V was shortened by 2 bases and J by 10 bases, with 6 bases between the two germline ends. The DNA for the CDR3 is TGCGCCAGCAGCTTTGGGGGAAAACTGTTTTTT. Its protein product is CASSFGGKLFF.

This chain joins TRBV19 and TRBJ2-7; TRBD1 agrees at 11 bases. CDR1 LNHDA and CDR2 SQIVND come from the germline V gene (reference sequence). Trimming took 9 bases from V and 7 from J; bases not matched to a gene: 8. This CDR3 contains 13 residues. CDR3 nucleotides: TGTGCCAGCGCGGACAGGGGGCACCGGGAGCAGTACTTC. Translated: CASADRGHREQYF.

This clone was detected only once. This chain links TRBV10-3 with TRBJ1-4, with a weak D call TRBD1 (6 bases). The germline gives CDR1 ENHRY, CDR2 SYGVKD. The CDR3 sequence is 11 residues long. Trimming pared 10 bases from V and 7 bases from J, leaving 10 bases between. CDR3 in DNA: TGTGCCACGGGGACATCTGAAAAACTGTTTTTT. Protein product: CATGTSEKLFF.

The J gene is TRBJ2-1, the V gene TRBV19, with unresolved D. Trimming left V 5 bases short and J 6 bases short, with 8 bases between. Looked up from germline, CDR1 is LNHDA and CDR2 is SQIVND (reference sequence). The CDR3 runs to 12 residues. CDR3 in amino acids: CASSVLRNEQFF. CDR3 DNA sequence: TGTGCCAGTAGTGTGCTACGCAATGAGCAGTTCTTC. Combining the CDR3 with reference TRBV19 and TRBJ2-1 gives the whole variable domain DGGITQSPKYLFRKEGQNVTLSCEQNLNHDAMYWYRQDPGQGLRLIYYSQIVNDFQKGDIAEGYSVSREKKESFPLTVTSAQKNPTAFYLCASSVLRNEQFFGPGTRLTVL.

CDR3 coding DNA: TGTGCCAGCAGCACCCGTGCCGGGACAGGGGCCGGAGGCTACACCTTC. Its translation: CASSTRAGTGAGGYTF. This rearrangement joins TRBV7-2 to TRBJ1-2; 10 nucleotides line up with TRBD1. This CDR3 region has 16 residues. V was pared by 5 bases and J by 8 bases, with 14 bases of the junction left unmatched. Germline V gene lookup returns CDR1 SGHTA and CDR2 FQGNSA.

The chain combines TRBV7-9 with TRBJ1-3, with D uncertain. The length of the CDR3 is 17 residues. Deletions cut 0 bases from V and 0 bases from J, with 12 bases between. Germline V gives CDR1 SEHNR, CDR2 FQNEAQ (reference sequence). The CDR3 DNA sequence: TGTGCCAGCAGCTTAGCGGGTCAGGAATACTCTGGAAACACCATATATTTT. The encoded protein is CASSLAGQEYSGNTIYF.

This sequence joins TRBV10-3 and TRBJ2-7; D is possibly TRBD2 (6 bases). The CDR3 has 14 residues. Trimming stripped 3 bases from V and 2 bases from J, with 11 bases between. CDR1 is ENHRY, CDR2 SYGVKD, per germline. CDR3 bases: TGTGCCATCAGTGATCGGGCTAGCGCCTACGAGCAGTACTTC. It encodes CAISDRASAYEQYF.